This TCR beta chain was identified during a study of blood T cells in healthy people across ages. Notes on this clonotype: The antigen is undetermined.

With a J-beta primer mix and a sample-barcoded 5' primer, a second PCR ran about 7 to 11 cycles. TCRdb recomputed calls from the 5' RACE reads with MiXCR, one row per CDR3 protein. The sample lists 800,000 or so distinct CDR3 sequences, more than 35% occurring once. Study-wide points: Samples with more naive T cells showed higher observed beta diversity.

J lost 6 bases, V lost 8 bases, and 18 bases had no gene match. Germline assignment: CDR1 SEHNR and CDR2 FQNEAQ (reference sequence). The CDR3 has 17 residues. The V call is TRBV7-9, the J call TRBJ2-2; 7 bases align to TRBD2. This TCR derives from a man of 80 years or more in good health. The sequenced sample consisted of blood. The DNA of the CDR3 is TGTGCCAGCCGGGAGGACTTGGACTGGGCTGGCGCCGGGGAGCTGTTTTTT. Amino acid sequence: CASREDLDWAGAGELFF.